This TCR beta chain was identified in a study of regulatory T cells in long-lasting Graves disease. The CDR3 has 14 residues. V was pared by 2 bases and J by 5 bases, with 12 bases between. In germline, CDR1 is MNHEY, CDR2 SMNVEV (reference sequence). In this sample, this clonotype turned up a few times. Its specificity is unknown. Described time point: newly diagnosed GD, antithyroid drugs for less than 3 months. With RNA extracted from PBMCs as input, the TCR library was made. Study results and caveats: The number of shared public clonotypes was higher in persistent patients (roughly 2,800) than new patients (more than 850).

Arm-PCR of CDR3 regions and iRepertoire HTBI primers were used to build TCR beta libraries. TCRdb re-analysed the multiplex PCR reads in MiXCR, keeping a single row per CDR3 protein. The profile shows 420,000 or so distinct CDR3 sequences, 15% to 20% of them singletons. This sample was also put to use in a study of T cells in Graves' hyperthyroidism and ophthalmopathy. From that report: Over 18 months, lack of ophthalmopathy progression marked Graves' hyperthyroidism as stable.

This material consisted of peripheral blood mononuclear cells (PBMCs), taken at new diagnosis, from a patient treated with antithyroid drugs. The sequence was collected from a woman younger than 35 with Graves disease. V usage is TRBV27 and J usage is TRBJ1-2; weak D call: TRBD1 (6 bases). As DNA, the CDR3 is TGTGCCAGCAGTTTAGGGTCGGGGGCTTATGGCTACACCTTC. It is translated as CASSLGSGAYGYTF.